This TCR beta chain was identified in a study of beta chain features in type 1 diabetes. Study-level information: Examination covered 100 million to 140 million sorted cells spanning all samples.

Study results and caveats: In every one of the four CD4+ subsets, TCRB CDR3s were moderately but significantly shorter in Type 1 diabetes patients.

This clone has just a few counts. Its antigen remains unknown. The CDR3 has 13 residues. Germline V gene data show CDR1 as MNHEY and CDR2 as SVGAGI. The V gene lost 5 bases and the J gene lost 0 bases, with 5 bases spanning the gap. Since all of the isolated RNA was reverse transcribed, expressed TCRB transcripts were what got sequenced. Profiling relied on immunoSEQ multiplex PCR, and the TCRdb table lists in-frame clones only, not all of them. The sample holds under 850,000 clones; about an eighth are singletons and the top ten take about 0.02%. The chain recombines TRBV6-5 with TRBJ2-1; D is ambiguous. The sequence came from a young man with type 1 diabetes. Sequencing used naive CD4+ T cells from blood. CDR3 nucleotide sequence: TGTGCCAGCAGTCCAAACTCCTACAATGAGCAGTTCTTC. Amino acid sequence: CASSPNSYNEQFF.